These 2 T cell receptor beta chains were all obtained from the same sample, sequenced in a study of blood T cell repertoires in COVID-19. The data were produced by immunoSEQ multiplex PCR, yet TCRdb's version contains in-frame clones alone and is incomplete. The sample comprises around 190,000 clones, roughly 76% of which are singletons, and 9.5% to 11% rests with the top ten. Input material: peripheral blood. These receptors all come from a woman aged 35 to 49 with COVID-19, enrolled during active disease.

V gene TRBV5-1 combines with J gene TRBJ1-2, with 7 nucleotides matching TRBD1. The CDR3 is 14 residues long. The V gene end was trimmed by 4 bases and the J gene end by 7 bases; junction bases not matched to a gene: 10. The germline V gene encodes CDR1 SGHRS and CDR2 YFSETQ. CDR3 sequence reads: CASSPDRTGLGYTF. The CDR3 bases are TGCGCCAGCAGCCCGGACCGGACAGGTCTTGGCTACACCTTC.

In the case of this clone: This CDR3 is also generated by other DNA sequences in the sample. The CDR3 DNA is TGCGCCAGCAGCCTGCTCGGACAGAAGGATCAGCCCCAGCATTTT. The encoded protein is CASSLLGQKDQPQHF. This chain uses TRBV4-1 with TRBJ1-5; D perhaps matches TRBD1 (6 bases). Germline values: CDR1 MGHRA, CDR2 YSYEKL. CDR3 length: 15 residues. V was shortened by 4 bases and J by 5 bases, with 15 bases between the two germline ends.